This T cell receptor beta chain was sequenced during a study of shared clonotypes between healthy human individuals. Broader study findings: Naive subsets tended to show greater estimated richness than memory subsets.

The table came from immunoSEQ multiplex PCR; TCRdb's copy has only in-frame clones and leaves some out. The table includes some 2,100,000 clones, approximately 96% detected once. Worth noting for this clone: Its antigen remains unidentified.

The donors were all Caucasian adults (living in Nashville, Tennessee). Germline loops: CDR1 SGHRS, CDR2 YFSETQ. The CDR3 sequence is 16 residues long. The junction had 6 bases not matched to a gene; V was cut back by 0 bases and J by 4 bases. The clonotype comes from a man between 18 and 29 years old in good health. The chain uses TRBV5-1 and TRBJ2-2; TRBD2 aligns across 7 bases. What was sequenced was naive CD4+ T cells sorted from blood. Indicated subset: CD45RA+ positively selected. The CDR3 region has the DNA TGCGCCAGCAGCTTGGGCGGCGGGAGAGGCACCGGGGAGCTGTTTTTT. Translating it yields CASSLGGGRGTGELFF.